The entry that follows covers one T cell receptor beta chain sequence. The sample comes from a study of T cell responses to AZD1222 COVID-19 vaccine. From germline, CDR1 is KGHSH and CDR2 LQKENI. The CDR3 is made up of 16 amino acids. V lost 3 bases, J lost 2 bases, and 13 bases lay in between. The method was immunoSEQ multiplex PCR; TCRdb's version includes in-frame clones alone and lacks a portion of them. The sample holds approximately 120,000 clones, 89% seen once. V is TRBV18 and J is TRBJ1-4, with TRBD1 as a possible D gene (6 bases). The clonotype originates from an adult who received the AZD1222 COVID-19 vaccine. Sequencing used peripheral blood, obtained 28 days after the second AZD1222 dose. Written as DNA, the CDR3 is TGTGCCAGCTCACCCCTTCGGACAGACACTAATGAAAAACTGTTTTTT. Protein product: CASSPLRTDTNEKLFF. Based on the CDR3 plus reference TRBV18 and TRBJ1-4, the full variable domain is NAGVMQNPRHLVRRRGQEARLRCSPMKGHSHVYWYRQLPEEGLKFMVYLQKENIIDESGMPKERFSAEFPKEGPSILRIQQVVRGDSAAYFCASSPLRTDTNEKLFFGSGTQLSVL.